Listed below are T cell receptor beta chains from one sample, sequenced in a study of graft-versus-host responses after intestinal transplantation. The antigens these receptors bind are not known. Produced via immunoSEQ multiplex PCR; TCRdb's table is partial and in-frame only. The sample yields 88,000 or so clones, under 90% seen once. Sequencing used unstimulated CD4+ T cells sorted from spleen or lymph node cells, obtained before intestinal transplant. The origin of the receptors is a human donor who received an intestinal transplant. The CDR3 runs from the conserved cysteine through the conserved F or W. The order of the fields is clone size, J gene, D gene, V gene, CDR3 protein, CDR3 DNA. The D gene is left open where the match is weak. For some rows the clone size is stated as once, few or many, or as a class when expanded; others skip it.

clone size: NA; J gene: TRBJ1-6; D gene: NA; V gene: TRBV5-1; CDR3 protein: CASSLAGGGSPLHF; CDR3 DNA: TGCGCCAGCAGCTTGGCCGGGGGAGGGTCACCCCTCCACTTT
clone size: once; J gene: TRBJ2-3; D gene: TRBD1; V gene: TRBV7-7; CDR3 protein: CASSPGQVGTDTQYF; CDR3 DNA: TGTGCTAGCAGCCCTGGACAGGTCGGGACAGATACGCAGTATTTT
clone size: NA; J gene: TRBJ2-5; D gene: TRBD1; V gene: TRBV14; CDR3 protein: CASSQEYWQGAGKETQYF; CDR3 DNA: TGTGCCAGCAGCCAAGAATATTGGCAGGGGGCGGGAAAAGAGACCCAGTACTTC
clone size: NA; J gene: TRBJ2-2; D gene: NA; V gene: TRBV5-1; CDR3 protein: CASSPQAIRDTGELFF; CDR3 DNA: TGCGCCAGCAGCCCACAGGCTATAAGGGACACCGGGGAGCTGTTTTTT
clone size: once; J gene: TRBJ2-2; D gene: NA; V gene: TRBV5-4; CDR3 protein: CASSSGGTGELFF; CDR3 DNA: TGTGCCAGCAGCAGCGGAGGGACCGGGGAGCTGTTTTTT
clone size: NA; J gene: TRBJ2-7; D gene: NA; V gene: TRBV25-1; CDR3 protein: CATGSYEQYF; CDR3 DNA: TGTGCCACCGGTTCGTACGAGCAGTACTTC
clone size: NA; J gene: TRBJ1-4; D gene: TRBD1; V gene: TRBV19; CDR3 protein: CASRGLGEKLFF; CDR3 DNA: TGTGCCAGCAGGGGGTTGGGGGAAAAACTGTTTTTT
clone size: NA; J gene: TRBJ2-5; D gene: TRBD1; V gene: TRBV7-3; CDR3 protein: CASSRQGKETQYF; CDR3 DNA: TGTGCCAGCAGCCGACAGGGAAAAGAGACCCAGTACTTC
clone size: once; J gene: TRBJ1-1; D gene: TRBD1; V gene: TRBV6-1; CDR3 protein: CASRWGQSNTEAFF; CDR3 DNA: TGTGCCAGCAGATGGGGACAGTCGAACACTGAAGCTTTCTTT
clone size: once; J gene: TRBJ2-5; D gene: TRBD1; V gene: TRBV12-5; CDR3 protein: CASAWTGGTETQYF; CDR3 DNA: TGTGCTAGTGCCTGGACAGGGGGGACGGAGACCCAGTACTTC
clone size: NA; J gene: TRBJ1-1; D gene: NA; V gene: TRBV25-1; CDR3 protein: CASQGITEAFF; CDR3 DNA: TGTGCCAGCCAGGGAATCACTGAAGCTTTCTTT
clone size: NA; J gene: TRBJ1-5; D gene: TRBD1; V gene: TRBV6-5; CDR3 protein: CASSYSGQGDQPQHF; CDR3 DNA: TGTGCCAGCAGTTACTCGGGACAGGGGGATCAGCCCCAGCATTTT
clone size: once; J gene: TRBJ2-1; D gene: TRBD1; V gene: TRBV7-3; CDR3 protein: CASSLSGTGNYNEQFF; CDR3 DNA: TGTGCCAGCAGCCTATCCGGGACAGGGAACTACAATGAGCAGTTCTTC
clone size: NA; J gene: TRBJ2-1; D gene: TRBD2; V gene: TRBV10-3; CDR3 protein: CAIRSRLGLAADNEQFF; CDR3 DNA: TGTGCCATCAGGTCGCGTCTGGGACTAGCGGCGGACAATGAGCAGTTCTTC
clone size: few; J gene: TRBJ2-1; D gene: TRBD2; V gene: TRBV27; CDR3 protein: CASSLLAGSGEQFF; CDR3 DNA: TGTGCCAGCAGTTTGCTAGCGGGGTCAGGGGAGCAGTTCTTC
clone size: NA; J gene: TRBJ1-3; D gene: NA; V gene: TRBV6-5; CDR3 protein: CASSPLGVTGNTIYF; CDR3 DNA: TGTGCCAGCAGTCCGCTGGGAGTCACTGGAAACACCATATATTTT
clone size: NA; J gene: TRBJ2-3; D gene: TRBD2; V gene: TRBV9; CDR3 protein: CASSFGRGSDTQYF; CDR3 DNA: TGTGCCAGCAGCTTCGGGCGGGGGTCAGATACGCAGTATTTT
clone size: NA; J gene: TRBJ1-1; D gene: NA; V gene: TRBV15; CDR3 protein: CATRWDTLMNTEAFF; CDR3 DNA: TGTGCCACCAGGTGGGACACCCTCATGAACACTGAAGCTTTCTTT
clone size: NA; J gene: TRBJ1-1; D gene: NA; V gene: TRBV19; CDR3 protein: CAAGRNEAFF; CDR3 DNA: TGTGCCGCGGGACGAAATGAAGCTTTCTTT
clone size: NA; J gene: TRBJ2-5; D gene: TRBD1; V gene: TRBV9; CDR3 protein: CASSSHPQGAGETQYF; CDR3 DNA: TGTGCCAGCAGCTCCCACCCGCAGGGGGCAGGAGAGACCCAGTACTTC
clone size: NA; J gene: TRBJ1-1; D gene: NA; V gene: TRBV23-1; CDR3 protein: CASSPNREGNTEAFF; CDR3 DNA: TGCGCCAGCAGTCCCAACAGGGAGGGAAACACTGAAGCTTTCTTT
clone size: NA; J gene: TRBJ1-2; D gene: NA; V gene: TRBV2; CDR3 protein: CASSEIDSPSNYGYTF; CDR3 DNA: TGTGCCAGCAGTGAGATCGACAGTCCCTCTAACTATGGCTACACCTTC
clone size: NA; J gene: TRBJ1-6; D gene: NA; V gene: TRBV9; CDR3 protein: CASSAEGSWSPLHF; CDR3 DNA: TGTGCCAGCAGCGCCGAGGGATCTTGGTCACCCCTCCACTTT
clone size: NA; J gene: TRBJ1-1; D gene: NA; V gene: TRBV18; CDR3 protein: CASSPLASDTEAFF; CDR3 DNA: TGTGCTAGCTCACCTTTGGCCTCCGATACTGAAGCTTTCTTT
clone size: NA; J gene: TRBJ2-5; D gene: TRBD2; V gene: TRBV4-1; CDR3 protein: CASSQVPSGGAWETQYF; CDR3 DNA: TGCGCCAGCAGCCAAGTCCCTAGCGGGGGGGCGTGGGAGACCCAGTACTTC
clone size: NA; J gene: TRBJ1-5; D gene: TRBD1; V gene: TRBV19; CDR3 protein: CASSMTGAYSNQPQHF; CDR3 DNA: TGTGCCAGTAGTATGACAGGGGCCTATAGCAATCAGCCCCAGCATTTT
clone size: NA; J gene: TRBJ1-3; D gene: NA; V gene: TRBV5-5; CDR3 protein: CASSLVGDIGGNTIYF; CDR3 DNA: TGTGCCAGCAGCTTGGTGGGGGACATAGGGGGAAACACCATATATTTT
clone size: NA; J gene: TRBJ1-5; D gene: NA; V gene: TRBV6-1; CDR3 protein: CASSEQDSGQPQHF; CDR3 DNA: TGTGCCAGCAGTGAACAGGACAGTGGGCAGCCCCAGCATTTT
clone size: NA; J gene: TRBJ2-7; D gene: NA; V gene: TRBV28; CDR3 protein: CASSPPGAGRVF; CDR3 DNA: TGTGCCAGCAGCCCCCCCGGGGCCGGGAGAGTCTTC
clone size: NA; J gene: TRBJ2-5; D gene: TRBD1; V gene: TRBV9; CDR3 protein: CASSVGQGARGETQYF; CDR3 DNA: TGTGCCAGCAGCGTGGGACAGGGGGCGCGTGGGGAGACCCAGTACTTC
clone size: NA; J gene: TRBJ2-4; D gene: NA; V gene: TRBV6-5; CDR3 protein: CASSRENIAKNIQYF; CDR3 DNA: TGTGCCAGCAGCCGGGAAAACATAGCCAAAAACATTCAGTACTTC
clone size: NA; J gene: TRBJ2-3; D gene: NA; V gene: TRBV9; CDR3 protein: CASSVARTDTQYF; CDR3 DNA: TGTGCCAGCAGCGTAGCTCGCACAGATACGCAGTATTTT
clone size: few; J gene: TRBJ2-7; D gene: TRBD2; V gene: TRBV4-1; CDR3 protein: CASSKKLAGFDEQYF; CDR3 DNA: TGCGCCAGCAGCAAAAAACTAGCGGGGTTCGACGAGCAGTACTTC
clone size: NA; J gene: TRBJ2-7; D gene: TRBD2; V gene: TRBV6-5; CDR3 protein: CASTNSAGVREQYF; CDR3 DNA: TGTGCCAGCACCAACTCCGCGGGGGTCCGGGAGCAGTACTTC
clone size: once; J gene: TRBJ1-2; D gene: NA; V gene: TRBV2; CDR3 protein: CASSEQGTDYGYTF; CDR3 DNA: TGTGCCAGCAGTGAACAGGGTACGGACTATGGCTACACCTTC
clone size: NA; J gene: TRBJ2-1; D gene: TRBD2; V gene: TRBV5-4; CDR3 protein: CASSFLLLAGAAGEQFF; CDR3 DNA: TGTGCCAGCAGCTTTCTTTTACTAGCGGGGGCTGCGGGTGAGCAGTTCTTC
clone size: NA; J gene: TRBJ2-1; D gene: TRBD2; V gene: TRBV6-4; CDR3 protein: CASSALAGDNEQFF; CDR3 DNA: TGTGCCAGCAGTGCCCTAGCGGGGGACAATGAGCAGTTCTTC
clone size: once; J gene: TRBJ2-2; D gene: TRBD2; V gene: TRBV5-5; CDR3 protein: CASSLRPGLAGTRTGELFF; CDR3 DNA: TGTGCCAGCAGCTTGAGGCCGGGACTAGCGGGGACTCGCACCGGGGAGCTGTTTTTT
clone size: few; J gene: TRBJ1-2; D gene: NA; V gene: TRBV29-1; CDR3 protein: CSVLWQVEGGYTF; CDR3 DNA: TGCAGCGTCCTCTGGCAGGTGGAGGGGGGCTACACCTTC
clone size: NA; J gene: TRBJ1-5; D gene: NA; V gene: TRBV15; CDR3 protein: CATSGGAWDQPQHF; CDR3 DNA: TGTGCCACCAGCGGGGGGGCTTGGGATCAGCCCCAGCATTTT
clone size: NA; J gene: TRBJ1-4; D gene: NA; V gene: TRBV7-2; CDR3 protein: CASSPRTREEKLFF; CDR3 DNA: TGTGCCAGCAGCCCCCGGACCCGGGAAGAAAAACTGTTTTTT
clone size: NA; J gene: TRBJ1-4; D gene: NA; V gene: TRBV18; CDR3 protein: CASSPWAGQKLFF; CDR3 DNA: TGTGCCAGCTCACCGTGGGCAGGGCAAAAACTGTTTTTT
clone size: NA; J gene: TRBJ2-1; D gene: TRBD2; V gene: TRBV13; CDR3 protein: CASSPRGGVEYNEQFF; CDR3 DNA: TGTGCCAGCAGCCCCCGGGGGGGGGTTGAATACAATGAGCAGTTCTTC
clone size: NA; J gene: TRBJ1-2; D gene: NA; V gene: TRBV28; CDR3 protein: CASSLPRGAGNYGYTF; CDR3 DNA: TGTGCCAGCAGTTTACCCCGCGGGGCAGGGAACTATGGCTACACCTTC
clone size: once; J gene: TRBJ2-7; D gene: NA; V gene: TRBV5-6; CDR3 protein: CASSRTAEQYF; CDR3 DNA: TGTGCCAGCTCCAGAACAGCCGAGCAGTACTTC
clone size: NA; J gene: TRBJ2-2; D gene: TRBD1; V gene: TRBV4-1; CDR3 protein: CASSQGQGTGELFF; CDR3 DNA: TGCGCCAGCAGCCAGGGACAGGGCACCGGGGAGCTGTTTTTT